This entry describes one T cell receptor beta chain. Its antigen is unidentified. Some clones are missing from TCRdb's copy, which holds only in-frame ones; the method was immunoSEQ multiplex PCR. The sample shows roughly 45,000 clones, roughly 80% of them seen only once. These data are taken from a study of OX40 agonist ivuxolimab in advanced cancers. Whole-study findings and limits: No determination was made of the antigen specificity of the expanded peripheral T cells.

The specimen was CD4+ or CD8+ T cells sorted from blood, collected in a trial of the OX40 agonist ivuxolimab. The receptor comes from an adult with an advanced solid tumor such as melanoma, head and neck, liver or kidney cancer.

The CDR3 nucleotides read TGCGCCAGCAGCGCAGGATGGGACAGGGTCTACGAGCAGTACTTC. Its protein is CASSAGWDRVYEQYF. V is TRBV5-1 and J is TRBJ2-7, with 9 positions matching TRBD1. The CDR3 runs to 15 residues. Germline CDR1 is SGHRS and CDR2 is YFSETQ. Unmatched junction bases numbered 8, after V lost 4 bases and J lost 3 bases.